The rows below give T cell receptor beta chains drawn from one sample of a study of OX40 agonist ivuxolimab in advanced cancers. Data came from immunoSEQ multiplex PCR; TCRdb stores just in-frame clones and leaves some out. This sample yields around 75,000 clones, of which roughly 80% are seen a single time; 0.8% to 1.1% belongs to the top ten. The sample was CD4+ or CD8+ T cells sorted from blood, taken in a trial of the OX40 agonist ivuxolimab. Receptor source: an adult with an advanced solid tumor such as melanoma, head and neck, liver or kidney cancer. CDR3s include the opening cysteine and the closing phenylalanine or tryptophan. The D gene is left open where the match is weak. A row's size may be missing; if present it is once, few, many or a size class.

len	d_gene	v_gene	j_gene	abundance	CDR3aa	CDR3nt
14	NA	TRBV7-9	TRBJ1-1	NA	CASKTDEGFAEAFF	TGTGCCAGCAAGACTGATGAAGGGTTCGCTGAAGCTTTCTTT
17	NA	TRBV28	TRBJ1-2	once	CASSFVQGPARGYGYTF	TGTGCCAGCAGTTTCGTCCAGGGACCCGCCCGGGGCTATGGCTACACCTTC
16	NA	TRBV7-2	TRBJ2-1	NA	CASIELATRAYNEQFF	TGTGCCAGCATCGAACTAGCCACCAGAGCTTACAATGAGCAGTTCTTC
16	NA	TRBV21-1	TRBJ2-1	NA	CASSKEDRRTYNEQFF	TGTGCCAGCAGCAAAGAGGACAGGAGAACCTACAATGAGCAGTTCTTC
13	NA	TRBV6-1	TRBJ2-1	NA	CASSALGVGEQFF	TGTGCCAGCAGTGCTCTGGGAGTGGGTGAGCAGTTCTTC
18	TRBD2	TRBV5-1	TRBJ2-1	NA	CASSYLAGGPVGRNEQFF	TGCGCCAGCAGCTATCTAGCGGGGGGGCCGGTCGGCCGGAATGAGCAGTTCTTC
13	NA	TRBV2	TRBJ2-7	NA	CASSEEVLYEQYF	TGTGCCAGCAGTGAAGAGGTCCTCTACGAGCAGTACTTC
16	TRBD1	TRBV19	TRBJ1-5	NA	CASSKNRGLPNQPQHF	TGTGCCAGTAGTAAAAACAGGGGGCTCCCGAATCAGCCCCAGCATTTT
14	NA	TRBV19	TRBJ1-2	NA	CASNRVSGGALYTF	TGTGCCAGTAATCGGGTCTCTGGGGGGGCGCTCTACACCTTC
13	TRBD1	TRBV11-1	TRBJ1-5	NA	CASLDRGNQPQHF	TGTGCCAGTCTGGACAGGGGCAATCAGCCCCAGCATTTT
15	NA	TRBV19	TRBJ1-1	NA	CASSILGGPNTEAFF	TGTGCCAGTAGTATTCTGGGAGGCCCGAACACTGAAGCTTTCTTT
13	NA	TRBV6-1	TRBJ2-1	NA	CASYPPLGNEQFF	TGTGCCAGCTATCCCCCACTCGGCAATGAGCAGTTCTTC
13	TRBD1	TRBV6-6	TRBJ2-7	NA	CASSLGQDYEQYF	TGTGCCAGCAGCCTCGGACAGGACTACGAGCAGTACTTC
16	NA	TRBV6-4	TRBJ2-1	NA	CASSDLGGGVSTEQFF	TGTGCCAGCAGTGACTTGGGAGGCGGGGTATCTACCGAGCAGTTCTTC
18	NA	TRBV28	TRBJ1-3	NA	CASSLDPWAGATGNTIYF	TGTGCCAGCAGTTTGGATCCCTGGGCAGGGGCCACTGGAAACACCATATATTTT
13	NA	TRBV19	TRBJ1-1	NA	CASSNVLGAQAFF	TGTGCCAGTAGTAACGTCCTTGGAGCTCAAGCTTTCTTT
14	NA	TRBV29-1	TRBJ2-7	once	CSVEDGWFADEQYF	TGCAGCGTTGAAGATGGGTGGTTTGCCGACGAGCAGTACTTC
16	TRBD2	TRBV9	TRBJ2-7	NA	CASSVEAGGFSYEQYF	TGTGCCAGCAGCGTAGAGGCGGGGGGTTTCTCCTACGAGCAGTACTTC
15	NA	TRBV7-6	TRBJ1-3	NA	CASSRDGSSGNTIYF	TGTGCCAGCAGCCGGGACGGAAGCTCTGGAAACACCATATATTTT
17	NA	TRBV10-3	TRBJ1-3	NA	CAISALRPAQLGNTIYF	TGTGCCATCAGTGCTTTACGGCCGGCGCAACTTGGAAACACCATATATTTT
19	NA	TRBV4-2	TRBJ1-4	NA	CASSQEPGLRVETNEKLFF	TGTGCCAGCAGCCAGGAACCGGGGCTCCGGGTTGAAACTAATGAAAAACTGTTTTTT
13	NA	TRBV14	TRBJ1-6	NA	CASSSLDGSPLHF	TGTGCCAGCAGCTCACTCGACGGCTCACCCCTCCACTTT
17	TRBD2	TRBV2	TRBJ2-3	NA	CASSLVISGGGTDTQYF	TGTGCCAGCAGTCTCGTAATTAGCGGGGGGGGCACAGATACGCAGTATTTT
15	TRBD1	TRBV10-2	TRBJ2-2	once	CASRAGTGGTGELFF	TGCGCCAGCAGGGCCGGGACAGGGGGCACCGGGGAGCTGTTTTTT
16	TRBD1	TRBV6-1	TRBJ2-7	NA	CASSGSSGTGIYEQYF	TGTGCCAGCAGTGGGTCCTCCGGGACAGGGATCTACGAGCAGTACTTC
13	NA	TRBV28	TRBJ1-2	once	CACMVSSRAGYTF	TGTGCCTGCATGGTTTCATCTAGAGCTGGCTACACCTTC
15	TRBD1	TRBV18	TRBJ2-7	NA	CASSFDRETLGEQYF	TGTGCCAGCTCATTTGACAGGGAAACCCTTGGAGAGCAGTACTTC
14	NA	TRBV7-9	TRBJ2-7	NA	CASSYTLPGDEQYF	TGTGCCAGCAGCTATACCCTACCGGGGGACGAGCAGTACTTC
16	NA	TRBV11-2	TRBJ2-7	NA	CASSLGGDRLSYEQYF	TGTGCCAGCAGCTTGGGGGGGGACAGGCTCTCCTACGAGCAGTACTTC